This is a list of T cell receptor beta chains from one sample in a study of T cell changes during pregnancy in multiple sclerosis. The data were produced by immunoSEQ multiplex PCR, yet TCRdb's version contains in-frame clones alone and is incomplete. The table includes under 30,000 clones, around 89% detected once. The sequencing here drew on CD8+ T cells from peripheral blood mononuclear cells, taken in the second trimester of pregnancy. These receptors originate from a female donor with multiple sclerosis, enrolled in a pregnancy study. CDR3s include the opening cysteine and the closing phenylalanine or tryptophan. D genes are given only for firm matches. Where a row states a size, it is once, few, many or the class of an expanded clone; other rows omit it.

v_call: TRBV6-1
d_call: TRBD1
j_call: TRBJ2-7
clone_size: .
cdr3_nt: TGTGCCAGCAGTGATATTAACGACCTGGACAGGGACCCCTACGAGCAGTACTTC
cdr3_aa: CASSDINDLDRDPYEQYF

v_call: TRBV5-1
d_call: TRBD1
j_call: TRBJ1-1
clone_size: .
cdr3_nt: TGCGCCAGCTCCCCGGGACAGGGTATTGAAGCTTTCTTT
cdr3_aa: CASSPGQGIEAFF

v_call: TRBV5-1
d_call: TRBD2
j_call: TRBJ2-1
clone_size: medium-sized
cdr3_nt: TGCGCCAGCAGCCGAATGGTTCCAGCGGGAATTAATAATGAGCAGTTCTTC
cdr3_aa: CASSRMVPAGINNEQFF

v_call: TRBV4-2
d_call: TRBD2
j_call: TRBJ2-7
clone_size: .
cdr3_nt: TGTGCCAGCAGCCAAGATATAGTAGTCGGGACTAGCGGATACGAGCAGTACTTC
cdr3_aa: CASSQDIVVGTSGYEQYF

v_call: TRBV4-1
d_call: .
j_call: TRBJ1-2
clone_size: .
cdr3_nt: TGCGCCAGCAGCCAAGAGGGCAGTCACTATGGCTACACCTTC
cdr3_aa: CASSQEGSHYGYTF

v_call: TRBV29-1
d_call: TRBD1
j_call: TRBJ1-1
clone_size: once
cdr3_nt: TGCAGCGTCGGACAGGCTTACACTGAAGCTTTCTTT
cdr3_aa: CSVGQAYTEAFF

v_call: TRBV7-3
d_call: .
j_call: TRBJ2-2
clone_size: once
cdr3_nt: TGTGCCAGCAGCCTAGGATCCAGGGGCTCGAACACCGGGGAGCTGTTTTTT
cdr3_aa: CASSLGSRGSNTGELFF

v_call: TRBV7-8
d_call: .
j_call: TRBJ1-2
clone_size: once
cdr3_nt: TGTGCCAGCGATCCTTACCCGGGCACGGGGGGCTACACCTTC
cdr3_aa: CASDPYPGTGGYTF

v_call: TRBV27
d_call: .
j_call: TRBJ2-5
clone_size: once
cdr3_nt: TGTGCCAGCAGTTTAATCAACCAAGAGACCCAGTACTTC
cdr3_aa: CASSLINQETQYF

v_call: TRBV30
d_call: .
j_call: TRBJ2-7
clone_size: few
cdr3_nt: TGTGCCTGGAGTGTGGGGACGGGAGTATCCGAGCAGTACTTC
cdr3_aa: CAWSVGTGVSEQYF

v_call: TRBV27
d_call: .
j_call: TRBJ1-6
clone_size: .
cdr3_nt: TGTGCCAGCAGTTATACAGGGTCAAATTCACCCCTCCACTTT
cdr3_aa: CASSYTGSNSPLHF

v_call: TRBV27
d_call: .
j_call: TRBJ1-1
clone_size: .
cdr3_nt: TGTGCCAGCAGTTTAGTGTTTGAGGAGGGTCCCACTGAAGCTTTCTTT
cdr3_aa: CASSLVFEEGPTEAFF

v_call: TRBV7-9
d_call: .
j_call: TRBJ2-1
clone_size: .
cdr3_nt: TGTGCCAGCAGCTCACAAGGGGCGGGGACCTACAATGAGCAGTTCTTC
cdr3_aa: CASSSQGAGTYNEQFF

v_call: TRBV15
d_call: TRBD1
j_call: TRBJ1-5
clone_size: .
cdr3_nt: TGTGCCACCCCTCGGGGGGACAGGGGGCTTAGCAATCAGCCCCAGCATTTT
cdr3_aa: CATPRGDRGLSNQPQHF

v_call: TRBV19
d_call: .
j_call: TRBJ2-1
clone_size: once
cdr3_nt: TGTGCCAGTAGTATCCTTTTGACAAGGAACAATGAGCAGTTCTTC
cdr3_aa: CASSILLTRNNEQFF

v_call: TRBV6-1
d_call: .
j_call: TRBJ2-7
clone_size: many
cdr3_nt: TGTGCCAGCAGCTTTATTCAGGGAAACGAGCAGTACTTC
cdr3_aa: CASSFIQGNEQYF

v_call: TRBV19
d_call: .
j_call: TRBJ1-1
clone_size: .
cdr3_nt: TGTGCCAGTCAACACGTGTTTGGCACTGAAGCTTTCTTT
cdr3_aa: CASQHVFGTEAFF

v_call: TRBV27
d_call: .
j_call: TRBJ2-7
clone_size: few
cdr3_nt: TGTGCCAGCAGTTTTGGGGGCACCCACGAGCAGTACTTC
cdr3_aa: CASSFGGTHEQYF

v_call: TRBV6-1
d_call: TRBD1
j_call: TRBJ1-5
clone_size: large
cdr3_nt: TGTGCCAGCAGTGCTGCCGGGACAGGGAGTCAGCCCCAGCATTTT
cdr3_aa: CASSAAGTGSQPQHF

v_call: TRBV7-9
d_call: TRBD1
j_call: TRBJ2-1
clone_size: .
cdr3_nt: TGTGCCAGCAGCCGCGGGACAGGTGGGTCCTACAATGAGCAGTTCTTC
cdr3_aa: CASSRGTGGSYNEQFF

v_call: TRBV5-1
d_call: .
j_call: TRBJ2-7
clone_size: .
cdr3_nt: TGCGCCAGCAGCAAAGATAGCTCCTACGAGCAGTACTTC
cdr3_aa: CASSKDSSYEQYF

v_call: TRBV9
d_call: .
j_call: TRBJ2-7
clone_size: once
cdr3_nt: TGTGCCAGCAGCGTAGAGGGGTTGGGCGAGCAGTACTTC
cdr3_aa: CASSVEGLGEQYF

v_call: TRBV4-1
d_call: .
j_call: TRBJ1-6
clone_size: .
cdr3_nt: TGCGCCAGCAGCCAAGATGGCAATTCACCCCTCCACTTT
cdr3_aa: CASSQDGNSPLHF

v_call: TRBV11-2
d_call: .
j_call: TRBJ2-7
clone_size: .
cdr3_nt: TGTGCCAGCAGCTTAGGACAGATCTACGAGCAGTACTTC
cdr3_aa: CASSLGQIYEQYF

v_call: TRBV13
d_call: .
j_call: TRBJ2-1
clone_size: .
cdr3_nt: TGTGCCAGCAGCTCACAAGCGGGTGAGCAGTTCTTC
cdr3_aa: CASSSQAGEQFF

v_call: TRBV6-6
d_call: .
j_call: TRBJ2-7
clone_size: .
cdr3_nt: TGTGCCAGCAGTTACTCGCCCTCATGGGACTTCTACGAGCAGTACTTC
cdr3_aa: CASSYSPSWDFYEQYF

v_call: TRBV6-1
d_call: TRBD1
j_call: TRBJ1-3
clone_size: .
cdr3_nt: TGTGCCAGCAGGGCGACAGGGCGGGCTGGAAACACCATATATTTT
cdr3_aa: CASRATGRAGNTIYF

v_call: TRBV7-9
d_call: .
j_call: TRBJ2-7
clone_size: few
cdr3_nt: TGTGCCAGCAGCTCCGCGTCCTACGAGCAGTACTTC
cdr3_aa: CASSSASYEQYF

v_call: TRBV27
d_call: .
j_call: TRBJ2-1
clone_size: .
cdr3_nt: TGTGCCAGCAGTTTATCGGCCGGGAATGAGCAGTTCTTC
cdr3_aa: CASSLSAGNEQFF

v_call: TRBV27
d_call: TRBD1
j_call: TRBJ2-7
clone_size: .
cdr3_nt: TGTGCCAGCAGATACAGGGGCTCCTACGAGCAGTACTTC
cdr3_aa: CASRYRGSYEQYF

v_call: TRBV5-8
d_call: TRBD2
j_call: TRBJ2-3
clone_size: .
cdr3_nt: TGTGCCAGCAGCTTTACAGGCGGGGGGGCTTTGACAGATACGCAGTATTTT
cdr3_aa: CASSFTGGGALTDTQYF

v_call: TRBV5-6
d_call: .
j_call: TRBJ2-6
clone_size: .
cdr3_nt: TGTGCCAGCAGCCCGACAGGCTCTGGGGCCAACGTCCTGACTTTC
cdr3_aa: CASSPTGSGANVLTF

v_call: TRBV27
d_call: .
j_call: TRBJ2-1
clone_size: .
cdr3_nt: TGTGCCAGCAGTTTTAGCCCTGGCAATGAGCAGTTCTTC
cdr3_aa: CASSFSPGNEQFF

v_call: TRBV7-3
d_call: .
j_call: TRBJ2-7
clone_size: .
cdr3_nt: TGTGCCAGCAGCTTAATTAACCCACCGGCGGGCTTTGGCTACGAGCAGTACTTC
cdr3_aa: CASSLINPPAGFGYEQYF

v_call: TRBV18
d_call: .
j_call: TRBJ1-2
clone_size: once
cdr3_nt: TGTGCCAGCTCACCAGACAAAGCTAACTATGGCTACACCTTC
cdr3_aa: CASSPDKANYGYTF

v_call: TRBV7-9
d_call: .
j_call: TRBJ1-2
clone_size: .
cdr3_nt: TGTGCCAGCAGCTTTCCCCTGGCCGCCGACTATGGCTACACCTTC
cdr3_aa: CASSFPLAADYGYTF

v_call: TRBV9
d_call: .
j_call: TRBJ1-5
clone_size: .
cdr3_nt: TGTGCCAGCAGCGTAGGGGAAGGGAGTCAGCCCCAGCATTTT
cdr3_aa: CASSVGEGSQPQHF